This record covers a single T cell receptor (beta chain). Other DNA sequences within the sample encode an identical CDR3. This entry comes from a study of CD8+ T cells in alopecia areata. Deletions cut 0 bases from V and 5 bases from J, with 4 bases between. Germline V gene sequence: CDR1 ENHRY, CDR2 SYGVKD. CDR3 size: 12 residues. cDNA reverse transcribed from extracted RNA served as the sequencing template. Method: immunoSEQ multiplex PCR; TCRdb's copy keeps in-frame clones and lacks some. The sample consists of more than 200,000 clones, 65% to 70% of them appearing once. Individuals with alopecia areata gave both lesional scalp punch biopsies and peripheral blood for collection.

The chain joins TRBV10-3 to TRBJ2-5; D is undetermined. Sample: CD4+ T cells sorted from blood, taken at week 0. The TCR comes from a human donor with alopecia areata. Here the CDR3 DNA reads TGTGCCATCAGTGAGTCGGGGGAGACCCAGTACTTC. It encodes CAISESGETQYF.